Below are 6 T cell receptor beta chains sequenced from a single sample in a study of T cell clones after liver transplantation. Produced via immunoSEQ multiplex PCR; TCRdb's table is partial and in-frame only. The sample carries about 16,000 clones, 75% to 85% recorded once. The sequencing here drew on CD8+ T cells from blood, taken less than 50 months after liver transplant. These TCRs come from a human patient who received a liver transplant. The graft donor may account for some of the T cells.

The V and J genes are TRBV7-6 and TRBJ2-2, with 9 bases identical to TRBD2. This CDR3 spans 20 amino acids. Trimming cost V 5 bases and J 6 bases; bases outside gene matches: 22. Germline loops: CDR1 SGHVS, CDR2 FNYEAQ. DNA for the CDR3: TGTGCCAGCAGCCCACCCCCGGGCAGAGTCCCTAGCGGGGAAGCCGGGGAGCTGTTTTTT. The encoded protein is CASSPPPGRVPSGEAGELFF.

This chain uses TRBV4-3 with TRBJ2-3; D remains ambiguous. This CDR3 is 17 amino acids long. Germline assignment: CDR1 LGHNA and CDR2 YSLEER. V lost 1 base, J lost 0 bases, and 14 bases lay in between. CDR3 sequence reads: CASSQGLLAASTDTQYF. Here the CDR3 DNA reads TGCGCCAGCAGCCAAGGGTTATTAGCAGCTAGCACAGATACGCAGTATTTT.

The CDR3 DNA follows: TGTGCCATCAGTGATGCAAAAAACATTCAGTACTTC. Translated, it gives CAISDAKNIQYF. V usage is TRBV10-3 and J usage is TRBJ2-4; D is undetermined. Trimming took off 3 bases at V and 4 bases at J, with 4 bases between the two ends. Per the germline V gene, CDR1 is ENHRY and CDR2 is SYGVKD. This CDR3 is 12 amino acids long.

The chain is built from TRBV27 and TRBJ1-5; the D is unclear. This CDR3 spans 12 amino acids. CDR1 MNHEY and CDR2 SMNVEV come from the germline V gene (reference sequence). The V end was cut by 5 bases, the J end by 3 bases, with 5 bases between. The CDR3 region has the DNA TGTGCCAGCAGTCCAATCAATCAGCCCCAGCATTTT. This gives the protein CASSPINQPQHF.

The chain employs TRBV5-4 and TRBJ2-7, with D possibly matching TRBD1 (5 bases). The length of the CDR3 is 16 residues. Per the germline V gene, CDR1 is SGHNT and CDR2 is YYREEE (reference sequence). Trimming shortened V by 0 bases and J by 0 bases, and 13 bases separated the two germline ends. CDR3 bases: TGTGCCAGCAGCTTGGTACCAGGGATCAACTCCTACGAGCAGTACTTC. Translating gives CASSLVPGINSYEQYF.

CDR3 residues: CASSPWTSGGHQETQYF. The CDR3 nucleotides are TGTGCCAGCAGCCCGTGGACTAGCGGGGGGCACCAAGAGACCCAGTACTTC. The chain is built from TRBV4-2 and TRBJ2-5; 14 nucleotides match TRBD2. The CDR3 runs 17 residues. CDR1 and CDR2 (germline): LGHNA, YNFKEQ. V was pared by 4 bases and J by 0 bases, with 4 bases of the junction left unmatched.